This T cell receptor beta chain comes out of a study of blood T cell repertoires in COVID-19. The wider study: Both acute and convalescent COVID-19 samples were obtained from the United States, Italy and Spain.

CDR1 is SGDLS and CDR2 is YYNGEE in the germline V gene. The V and J ends lost 3 bases and 6 bases, in that order; junction bases with no gene match: 4. CDR3 length equals 15 residues. Under the authors' procedure: Reference gene primer amplification gave nucleated cell count estimates. The repertoire was sequenced with immunoSEQ multiplex PCR; TCRdb's copy has only in-frame clones and lacks some. Clone size and the V and J calls come from that table; the DNA yielded D and trimming. Among 250,000 or so clones listed, nearly 90% were seen once. This clonotype originated in a woman in her 30s with acute or convalescent COVID-19. This rearrangement joins TRBV9 to TRBJ2-1; 12 positions agree with TRBD2. Material: peripheral blood. CDR3 DNA sequence: TGTGCCAGCAGCGAGACTAGCGGGAGAATCAATGAGCAGTTCTTC. Translating gives CASSETSGRINEQFF.